A single sample is the source of the 16 T cell receptor beta chains below, sequenced in a study of blood T cell repertoires in COVID-19. Clones were read by immunoSEQ multiplex PCR, and TCRdb kept only the in-frame ones, dropping some. Found here are approximately 280,000 clones, 85% of them singletons; the top ten hold 2% to 3%. Sequencing was done on a sample of PBMCs or T cells enriched from blood (not recorded which). The receptors were sampled from a woman aged 45 to 65 who had recovered from COVID-19.

Here the CDR3 DNA reads TGCGCCAGCAGCCGCGGGAGTAGCGGGGGGCCAGAGACCCAGTACTTC. Residues: CASSRGSSGGPETQYF. The chain recombines TRBV4-1 with TRBJ2-5; 10 positions match TRBD2. The germline CDR1 and CDR2 sequences are MGHRA and YSYEKL. Germline trimming cut 4 bases from V and 4 bases from J; bases unmatched to any gene: 9. The CDR3 spans 16 residues.

This clone showed up just once. The chain employs TRBV2 and TRBJ2-2; 10 positions agree with TRBD2. The CDR3 spans 15 residues. V lost 6 bases to trimming and J lost 1 base; unmatched junction nucleotides: 2. Germline values: CDR1 SNHLY, CDR2 FYNNEI. CDR3 sequence reads: CASSRTSGNTGELFF. CDR3 sequence (DNA): TGTGCCAGCAGCCGGACTAGCGGGAACACCGGGGAGCTGTTTTTT.

This clone was seen just once. The chain is built from TRBV7-9 and TRBJ2-1; D uncertain. The germline CDR1 and CDR2 sequences are SEHNR and FQNEAQ (reference sequence). This CDR3 region has 13 residues. The ends were cut back, 3 bases at V and 13 bases at J, with 16 bases in the middle. CDR3 bases: TGTGCCAGCAGCTTCTCAACTCGGCGGTCACAGTTCTTC. Translating gives CASSFSTRRSQFF.

This clone has more than one count but fewer than ten. The V gene is TRBV5-1, the J gene TRBJ2-3; 7 bases are shared with TRBD1. V lost 0 bases to trimming and J lost 0 bases; unmatched junction nucleotides: 10. There are 18 residues in the CDR3. Germline assignment: CDR1 SGHRS and CDR2 YFSETQ. CDR3 sequence (DNA): TGCGCCAGCAGCTTGGAGGGGGCGGGCGGGCCTAGCACAGATACGCAGTATTTT. As protein: CASSLEGAGGPSTDTQYF.

This chain's CDR3 is CAISDRSYEQYF. DNA of the CDR3: TGTGCCATTTCCGACAGATCCTACGAGCAGTACTTC. The gene calls are TRBV10-3 and TRBJ2-7, with D possibly matching TRBD1 (5 bases). V was shortened by 9 bases and J by 1 base, with 10 bases between the two germline ends. Germline CDR1 ENHRY, CDR2 SYGVKD. The CDR3 is made up of 12 amino acids.

The V gene is TRBV2, the J gene TRBJ1-6, with 7 nucleotides matching TRBD1. V lost 10 bases to trimming and J lost 6 bases; unmatched junction nucleotides: 9. Germline V gene lookup returns CDR1 SNHLY and CDR2 FYNNEI. The CDR3 covers 14 residues. For the CDR3, the DNA is TGTGCCACTTCGGGGGACAGAATTAATTCACCCCTCCACTTT. It encodes CATSGDRINSPLHF.

The chain is built from TRBV5-6 and TRBJ2-3, with TRBD1 as a possible D gene (5 bases). The CDR3 length is 15 residues. V was trimmed by 4 bases and J by 0 bases, leaving 12 bases between them. Germline V lookup: CDR1 SGHDT, CDR2 YYEEEE. The CDR3 loop is CASSRGATSTDTQYF. In DNA, the CDR3 is TGTGCCAGCAGCAGGGGTGCCACTAGCACAGATACGCAGTATTTT.

CDR3 amino acids: CASSLYGSSYNSPLHF. The DNA for the CDR3 is TGTGCCAGCAGCTTATACGGGAGCTCCTATAATTCACCCCTCCACTTT. V usage is TRBV7-8 and J usage is TRBJ1-6; D unresolved. The V and J ends lost 2 bases and 0 bases respectively, with 8 bases between them. Germline assignment: CDR1 SGHVS and CDR2 FQNEAQ. The CDR3 is 16 amino acids.

This clone was seen once. The chain combines TRBV7-2 with TRBJ2-3; 10 bases match TRBD2. The ends lost 1 base at V and 3 bases at J; junction bases unmatched: 4. The germline V gene encodes CDR1 SGHTA and CDR2 FQGNSA. The CDR3 totals 16 residues. For the CDR3, the DNA is TGTGCCAGCAGCTTAGTGGCTAGCGGGAGTACAGATACGCAGTATTTT. Translating gives CASSLVASGSTDTQYF.

This clone came up once. V usage is TRBV5-1 and J usage is TRBJ1-4, with D unresolved. Trimming removed 3 bases at V and 6 bases at J, with 12 bases between. CDR1 and CDR2 from the germline V gene are SGHRS and YFSETQ. The CDR3 extends over 14 amino acids. CDR3 residues: CASSSGSRDEKLFF. The CDR3 nucleotides are TGCGCCAGCAGCTCGGGAAGTAGGGATGAAAAACTGTTTTTT.

This clone was seen just once. The J gene is TRBJ2-1, the V gene TRBV29-1; 14 nucleotides align to TRBD2. V shed 3 bases, J shed 4 bases, and the junction held 8 bases outside the gene matches. In germline, CDR1 is SQVTM, CDR2 ANQGSEA. This CDR3 spans 17 amino acids. The CDR3 DNA follows: TGCAGCGTTGATTATCTTAGACTAGCGGGGGGGTACAATGAGCAGTTCTTC. It translates to CSVDYLRLAGGYNEQFF.

In this sample, this clone turned up a few times. This sequence joins TRBV5-1 and TRBJ1-6; D remains unclear. The germline gives CDR1 SGHRS, CDR2 YFSETQ. The germline V and J ends were trimmed by 2 bases and 0 bases, with 15 bases remaining between them. This CDR3 is 18 amino acids long. This CDR3 reads CASSFSSVKSSYNSPLHF. The DNA for the CDR3 is TGCGCCAGCAGCTTTAGCTCGGTTAAAAGCTCCTATAATTCACCCCTCCACTTT.

The chain uses TRBV7-2 and TRBJ2-1, with D uncertain. This CDR3 is built from 14 residues. V dropped 5 bases and J dropped 5 bases, with 13 bases sitting between them. The germline V gene encodes CDR1 SGHTA and CDR2 FQGNSA. The CDR3 spells CASSMTPINNEQFF. CDR3 coding DNA: TGTGCCAGCAGCATGACTCCAATCAACAATGAGCAGTTCTTC.

The chain has TRBV28 and TRBJ1-1; 9 bases are a match to TRBD1. The CDR3 is made up of 15 amino acids. Trimming cost V 8 bases and J 0 bases; bases outside gene matches: 7. The germline V gene has CDR1 MDHEN and CDR2 SYDVKM. The CDR3, as DNA: TGTGCCAGCCCACCCGGGACAGGGATGAACACTGAAGCTTTCTTT. Protein sequence: CASPPGTGMNTEAFF.

CDR3 protein: CASSPSFISGSNYGYTF. The CDR3, as DNA: TGTGCCAGCTCACCCAGTTTCATTTCCGGGTCAAACTATGGCTACACCTTC. The genes are TRBV18 and TRBJ1-2, with D hard to call. CDR1 and CDR2 (germline): KGHSH, LQKENI. V lost 3 bases and J 2 bases, leaving 19 bases between the germline ends. The CDR3 spans 17 residues.

The chain joins TRBV2 to TRBJ1-1, with D perhaps matching TRBD1 (6 bases). The V gene lost 7 bases and the J gene lost 4 bases, with 13 bases spanning the gap. Per the germline V gene, CDR1 is SNHLY and CDR2 is FYNNEI. The CDR3 runs 13 residues. The DNA for the CDR3 is TGTGCCAGCAACCTACAGGGAATCACTGAAGCTTTCTTT. It codes for CASNLQGITEAFF.